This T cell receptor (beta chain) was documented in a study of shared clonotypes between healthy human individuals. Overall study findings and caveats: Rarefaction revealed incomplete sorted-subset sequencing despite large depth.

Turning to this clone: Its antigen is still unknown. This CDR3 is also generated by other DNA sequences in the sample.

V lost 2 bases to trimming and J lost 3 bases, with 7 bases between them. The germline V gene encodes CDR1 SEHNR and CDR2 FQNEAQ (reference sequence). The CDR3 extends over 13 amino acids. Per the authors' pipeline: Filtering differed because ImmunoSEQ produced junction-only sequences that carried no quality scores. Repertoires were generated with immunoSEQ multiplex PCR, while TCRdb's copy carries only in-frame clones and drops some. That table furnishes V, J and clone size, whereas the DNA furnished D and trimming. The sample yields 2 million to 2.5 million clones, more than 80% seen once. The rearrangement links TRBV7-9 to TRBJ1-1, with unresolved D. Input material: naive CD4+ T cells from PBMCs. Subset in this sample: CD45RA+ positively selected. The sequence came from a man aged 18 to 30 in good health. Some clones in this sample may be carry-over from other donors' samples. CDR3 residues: CASSLRADTEAFF. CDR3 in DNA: TGTGCCAGCAGCTTAAGGGCCGACACTGAAGCTTTCTTT.